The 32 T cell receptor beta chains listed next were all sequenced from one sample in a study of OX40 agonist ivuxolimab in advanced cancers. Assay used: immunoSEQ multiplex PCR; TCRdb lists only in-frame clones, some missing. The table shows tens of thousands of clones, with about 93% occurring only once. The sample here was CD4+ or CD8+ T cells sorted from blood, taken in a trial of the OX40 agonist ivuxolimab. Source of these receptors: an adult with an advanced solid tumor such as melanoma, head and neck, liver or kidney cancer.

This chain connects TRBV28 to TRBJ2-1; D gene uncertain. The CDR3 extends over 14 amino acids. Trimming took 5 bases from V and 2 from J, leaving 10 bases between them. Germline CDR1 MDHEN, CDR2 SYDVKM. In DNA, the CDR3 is TGTGCCAGCAGTCCCCCGCAGCCCTACAATGAGCAGTTCTTC. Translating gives CASSPPQPYNEQFF.

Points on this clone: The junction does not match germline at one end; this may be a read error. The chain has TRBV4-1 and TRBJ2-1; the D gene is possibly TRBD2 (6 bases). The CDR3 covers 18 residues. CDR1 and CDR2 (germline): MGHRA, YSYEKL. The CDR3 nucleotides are TGCGCCAGCAGACAAGTCCCGGGGCGGGGCACTGCCTACAATGAGCAGTTCTTC. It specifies CASRQVPGRGTAYNEQFF.

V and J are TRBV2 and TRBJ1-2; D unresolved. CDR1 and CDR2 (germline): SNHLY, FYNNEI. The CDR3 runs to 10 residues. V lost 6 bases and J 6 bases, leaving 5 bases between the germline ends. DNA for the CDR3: TGTGCCAGCAGCCGGGATGGCTACACCTTC. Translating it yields CASSRDGYTF.

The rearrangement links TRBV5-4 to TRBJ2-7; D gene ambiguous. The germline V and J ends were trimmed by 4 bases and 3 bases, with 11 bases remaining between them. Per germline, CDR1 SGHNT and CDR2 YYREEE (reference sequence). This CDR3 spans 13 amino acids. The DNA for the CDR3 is TGTGCCAGCAGCACCGTGGGCAACTACGAGCAGTACTTC. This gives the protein CASSTVGNYEQYF.

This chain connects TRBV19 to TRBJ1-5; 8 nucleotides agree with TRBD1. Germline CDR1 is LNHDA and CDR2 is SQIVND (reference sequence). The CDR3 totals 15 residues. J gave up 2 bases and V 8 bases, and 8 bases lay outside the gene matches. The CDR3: CASQQGAMGNQPQHF. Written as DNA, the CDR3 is TGTGCCAGTCAGCAGGGGGCGATGGGCAATCAGCCCCAGCATTTT.

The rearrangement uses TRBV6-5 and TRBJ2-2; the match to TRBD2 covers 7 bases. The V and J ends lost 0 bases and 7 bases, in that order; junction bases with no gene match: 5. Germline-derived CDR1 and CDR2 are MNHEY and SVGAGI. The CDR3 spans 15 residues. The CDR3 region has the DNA TGTGCCAGCAGTTACTCGGGAGGGTCTCACGGGGAGCTGTTTTTT. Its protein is CASSYSGGSHGELFF.

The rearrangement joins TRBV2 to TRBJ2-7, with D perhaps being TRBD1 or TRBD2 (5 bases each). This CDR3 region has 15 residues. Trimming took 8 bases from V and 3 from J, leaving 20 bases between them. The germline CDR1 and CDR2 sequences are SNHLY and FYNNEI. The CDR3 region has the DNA TGTGCCAGCCCCACCCCGGGGACCCTCCTCTACGAGCAGTACTTC. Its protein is CASPTPGTLLYEQYF.

This CDR3 is CASNGAPYEQYF. The CDR3 DNA is TGTGCCAGCAATGGGGCGCCCTACGAGCAGTACTTC. This chain joins TRBV28 and TRBJ2-7; perhaps TRBD1 as D (5 bases). Trimming took off 7 bases at V and 2 bases at J, with 9 bases between the two ends. The CDR3 consists of 12 residues. CDR1 is MDHEN and CDR2 is SYDVKM in the germline V gene.

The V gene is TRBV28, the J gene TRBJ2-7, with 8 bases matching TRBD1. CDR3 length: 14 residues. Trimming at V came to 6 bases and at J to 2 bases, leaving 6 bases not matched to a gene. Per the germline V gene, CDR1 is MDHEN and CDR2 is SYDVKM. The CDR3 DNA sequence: TGTGCCAGCAGGGATGGGACAGGCGCCTACGAGCAGTACTTC. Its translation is CASRDGTGAYEQYF.

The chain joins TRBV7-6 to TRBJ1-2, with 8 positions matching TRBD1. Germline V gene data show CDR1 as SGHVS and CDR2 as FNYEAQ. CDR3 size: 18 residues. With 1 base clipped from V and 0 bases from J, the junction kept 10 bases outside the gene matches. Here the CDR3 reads CASSLGAGQGVTNYGYTF. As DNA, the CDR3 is TGTGCCAGCAGCTTAGGTGCAGGACAGGGAGTCACTAACTATGGCTACACCTTC.

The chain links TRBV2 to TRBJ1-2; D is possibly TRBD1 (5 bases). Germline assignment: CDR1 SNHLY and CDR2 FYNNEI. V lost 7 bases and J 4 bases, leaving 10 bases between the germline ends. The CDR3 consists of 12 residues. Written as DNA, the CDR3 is TGTGCCAGCATCGACAGAGCCTATGGCTACACCTTC. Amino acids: CASIDRAYGYTF.

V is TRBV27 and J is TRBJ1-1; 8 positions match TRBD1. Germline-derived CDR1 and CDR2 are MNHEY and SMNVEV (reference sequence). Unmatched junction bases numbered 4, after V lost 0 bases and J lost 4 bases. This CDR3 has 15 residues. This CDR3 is CASSLSQGAGTEAFF. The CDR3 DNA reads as TGTGCCAGCAGTTTATCGCAGGGGGCAGGCACTGAAGCTTTCTTT.

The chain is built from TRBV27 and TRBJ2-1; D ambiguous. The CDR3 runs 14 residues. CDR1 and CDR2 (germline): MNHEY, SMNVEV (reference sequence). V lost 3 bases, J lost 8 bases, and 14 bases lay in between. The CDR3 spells CASSLGSGGDEQFF. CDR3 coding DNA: TGTGCCAGCAGTTTGGGATCGGGCGGCGATGAGCAGTTCTTC.

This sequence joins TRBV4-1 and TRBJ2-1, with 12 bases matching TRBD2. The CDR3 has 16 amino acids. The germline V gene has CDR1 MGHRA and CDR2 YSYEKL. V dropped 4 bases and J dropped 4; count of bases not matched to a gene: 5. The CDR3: CASSPLAGGGYNEQFF. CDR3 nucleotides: TGCGCCAGCAGCCCCCTAGCGGGGGGGGGTTACAATGAGCAGTTCTTC.

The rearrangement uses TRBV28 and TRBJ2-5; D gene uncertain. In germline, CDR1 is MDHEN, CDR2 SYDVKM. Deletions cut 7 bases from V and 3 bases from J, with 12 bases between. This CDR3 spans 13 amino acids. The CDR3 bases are TGTGCCAGCACCCCCCGACGGAAAGAGACCCAGTACTTC. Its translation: CASTPRRKETQYF.

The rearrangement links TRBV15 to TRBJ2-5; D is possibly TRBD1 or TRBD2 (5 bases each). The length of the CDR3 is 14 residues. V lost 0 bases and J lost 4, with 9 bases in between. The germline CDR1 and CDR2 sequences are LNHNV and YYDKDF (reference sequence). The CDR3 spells CATSRDVGTETQYF. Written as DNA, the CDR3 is TGTGCCACCAGCAGAGATGTGGGGACAGAGACCCAGTACTTC.

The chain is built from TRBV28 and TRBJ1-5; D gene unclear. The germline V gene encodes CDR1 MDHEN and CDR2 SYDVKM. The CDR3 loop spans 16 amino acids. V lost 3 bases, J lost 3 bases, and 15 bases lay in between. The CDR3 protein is CASSFPGQRPNQPQHF. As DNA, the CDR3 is TGTGCCAGCAGTTTTCCCGGGCAGCGGCCCAATCAGCCCCAGCATTTT.

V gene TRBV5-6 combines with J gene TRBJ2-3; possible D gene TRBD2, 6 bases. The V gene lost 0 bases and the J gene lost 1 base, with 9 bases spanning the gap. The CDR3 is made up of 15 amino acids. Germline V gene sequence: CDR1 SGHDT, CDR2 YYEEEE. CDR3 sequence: CASSLGGGGTDTQYF. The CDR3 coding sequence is TGTGCCAGCAGCTTGGGCGGCGGGGGCACAGATACGCAGTATTTT.

The CDR3: CASTSRVDEQFF. The CDR3 DNA reads as TGTGCCAGTACCTCCCGGGTGGATGAGCAGTTCTTC. The rearrangement joins TRBV19 to TRBJ2-1; D is uncertain. Trimming removed 7 bases at V and 8 bases at J, with 12 bases between. CDR3 size: 12 residues. Per germline, CDR1 LNHDA and CDR2 SQIVND (reference sequence).

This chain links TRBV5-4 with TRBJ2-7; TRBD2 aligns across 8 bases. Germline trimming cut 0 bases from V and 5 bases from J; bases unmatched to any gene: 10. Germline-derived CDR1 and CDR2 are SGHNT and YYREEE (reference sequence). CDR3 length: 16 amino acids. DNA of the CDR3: TGTGCCAGCAGCTTGGGGGGAGGACTAGCTCGGAACGAGCAGTACTTC. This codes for CASSLGGGLARNEQYF. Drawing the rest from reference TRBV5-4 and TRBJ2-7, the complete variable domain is ETGVTQSPTHLIKTRGQQVTLRCSSQSGHNTVSWYQQALGQGPQFIFQYYREEENGRGNFPPRFSGLQFPNYSSELNVNALELDDSALYLCASSLGGGLARNEQYFGPGTRLTVT.

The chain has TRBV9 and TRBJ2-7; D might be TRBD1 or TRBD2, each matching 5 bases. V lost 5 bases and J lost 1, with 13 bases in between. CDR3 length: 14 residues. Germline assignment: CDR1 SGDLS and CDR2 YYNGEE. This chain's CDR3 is CASSEGRYSYEQYF. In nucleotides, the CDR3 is TGTGCCAGCAGTGAGGGGCGGTATTCCTACGAGCAGTACTTC.

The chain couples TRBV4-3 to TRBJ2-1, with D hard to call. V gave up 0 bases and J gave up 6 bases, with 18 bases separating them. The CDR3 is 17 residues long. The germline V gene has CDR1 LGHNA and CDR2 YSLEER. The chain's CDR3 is CASSQDTRASTLNEQFF. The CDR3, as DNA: TGCGCCAGCAGCCAAGATACCCGGGCCAGTACCCTCAATGAGCAGTTCTTC.

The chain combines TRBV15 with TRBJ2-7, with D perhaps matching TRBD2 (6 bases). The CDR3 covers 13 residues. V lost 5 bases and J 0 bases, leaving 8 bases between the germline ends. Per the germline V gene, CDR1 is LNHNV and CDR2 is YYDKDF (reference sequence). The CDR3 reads CATSPGVSYEQYF. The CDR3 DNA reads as TGTGCCACCAGCCCGGGAGTCTCCTACGAGCAGTACTTC.

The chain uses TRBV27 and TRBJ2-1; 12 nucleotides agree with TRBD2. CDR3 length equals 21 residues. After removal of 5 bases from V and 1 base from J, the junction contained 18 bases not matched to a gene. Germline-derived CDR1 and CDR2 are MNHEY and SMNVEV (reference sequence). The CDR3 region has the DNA TGTGCCAGCAGTCCTCTCATGACTAGCGGGAGTCTCGGGGGGTCCTACAATGAGCAGTTCTTC. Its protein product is CASSPLMTSGSLGGSYNEQFF.

The CDR3 reads CASSLVPGQGHPNTEAFF. In DNA form, the CDR3 reads TGCGCCAGCAGCTTGGTTCCAGGACAGGGACATCCGAACACTGAAGCTTTCTTT. The chain combines TRBV5-1 with TRBJ1-1, with 8 bases fitting TRBD1. V lost 0 bases and J lost 1; bases outside the gene matches: 11. CDR1 and CDR2 from the germline V gene are SGHRS and YFSETQ. The CDR3 loop spans 18 amino acids.

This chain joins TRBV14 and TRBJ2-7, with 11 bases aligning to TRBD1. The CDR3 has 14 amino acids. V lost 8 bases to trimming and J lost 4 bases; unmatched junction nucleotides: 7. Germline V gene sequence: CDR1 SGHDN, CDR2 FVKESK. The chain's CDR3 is CASGPGTGGYEQYF. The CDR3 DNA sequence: TGTGCCAGCGGCCCCGGGACAGGGGGTTACGAGCAGTACTTC.

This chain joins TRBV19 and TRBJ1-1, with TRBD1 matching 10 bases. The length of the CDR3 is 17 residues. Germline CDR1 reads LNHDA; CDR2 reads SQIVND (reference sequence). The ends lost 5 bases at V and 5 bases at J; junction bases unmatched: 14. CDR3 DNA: TGTGCCAGTAGTGTGACAGGGGGCGAGAAAGTTAGGACTGAAGCTTTCTTT. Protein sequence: CASSVTGGEKVRTEAFF.

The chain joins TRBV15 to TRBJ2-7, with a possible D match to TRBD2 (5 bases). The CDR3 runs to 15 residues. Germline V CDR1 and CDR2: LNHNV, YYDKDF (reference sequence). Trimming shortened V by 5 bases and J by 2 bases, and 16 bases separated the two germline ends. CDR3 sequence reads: CATSPRQPRAYEQYF. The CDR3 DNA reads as TGTGCCACCAGCCCGAGGCAGCCGCGGGCCTACGAGCAGTACTTC.

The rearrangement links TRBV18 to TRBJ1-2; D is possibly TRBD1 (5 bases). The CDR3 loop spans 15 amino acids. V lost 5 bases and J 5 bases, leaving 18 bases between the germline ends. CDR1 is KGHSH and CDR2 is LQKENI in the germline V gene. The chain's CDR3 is CASSKQENRMYGYTF. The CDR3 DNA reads TGTGCCAGCTCAAAACAGGAAAATAGGATGTATGGCTACACCTTC.

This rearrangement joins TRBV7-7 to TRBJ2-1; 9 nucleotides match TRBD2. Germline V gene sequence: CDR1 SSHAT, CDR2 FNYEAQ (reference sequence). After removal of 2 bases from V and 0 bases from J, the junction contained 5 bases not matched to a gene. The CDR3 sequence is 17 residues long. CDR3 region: CASSLLAGAISYNEQFF. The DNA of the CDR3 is TGTGCCAGCAGCTTATTAGCGGGGGCGATCTCCTACAATGAGCAGTTCTTC. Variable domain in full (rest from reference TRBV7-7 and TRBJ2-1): GAGVSQSPRYKVTKRGQDVTLRCDPISSHATLYWYQQALGQGPEFLTYFNYEAQPDKSGLPSDRFSAERPEGSISTLTIQRTEQRDSAMYRCASSLLAGAISYNEQFFGPGTRLTVL.

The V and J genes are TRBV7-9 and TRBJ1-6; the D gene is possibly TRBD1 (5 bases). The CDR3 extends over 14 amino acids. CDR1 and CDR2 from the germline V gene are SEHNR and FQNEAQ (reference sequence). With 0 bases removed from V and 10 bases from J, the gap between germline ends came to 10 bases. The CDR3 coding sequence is TGTGCCAGCAGCTTAGCCAGGGTCCAGTCACCCCTCCACTTT. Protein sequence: CASSLARVQSPLHF.

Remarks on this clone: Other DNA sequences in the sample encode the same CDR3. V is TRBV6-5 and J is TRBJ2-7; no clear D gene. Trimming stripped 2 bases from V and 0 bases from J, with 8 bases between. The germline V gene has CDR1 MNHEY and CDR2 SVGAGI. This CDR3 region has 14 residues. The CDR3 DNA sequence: TGTGCCAGCAGTTACGGCCGTGACTCCTACGAGCAGTACTTC. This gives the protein CASSYGRDSYEQYF.